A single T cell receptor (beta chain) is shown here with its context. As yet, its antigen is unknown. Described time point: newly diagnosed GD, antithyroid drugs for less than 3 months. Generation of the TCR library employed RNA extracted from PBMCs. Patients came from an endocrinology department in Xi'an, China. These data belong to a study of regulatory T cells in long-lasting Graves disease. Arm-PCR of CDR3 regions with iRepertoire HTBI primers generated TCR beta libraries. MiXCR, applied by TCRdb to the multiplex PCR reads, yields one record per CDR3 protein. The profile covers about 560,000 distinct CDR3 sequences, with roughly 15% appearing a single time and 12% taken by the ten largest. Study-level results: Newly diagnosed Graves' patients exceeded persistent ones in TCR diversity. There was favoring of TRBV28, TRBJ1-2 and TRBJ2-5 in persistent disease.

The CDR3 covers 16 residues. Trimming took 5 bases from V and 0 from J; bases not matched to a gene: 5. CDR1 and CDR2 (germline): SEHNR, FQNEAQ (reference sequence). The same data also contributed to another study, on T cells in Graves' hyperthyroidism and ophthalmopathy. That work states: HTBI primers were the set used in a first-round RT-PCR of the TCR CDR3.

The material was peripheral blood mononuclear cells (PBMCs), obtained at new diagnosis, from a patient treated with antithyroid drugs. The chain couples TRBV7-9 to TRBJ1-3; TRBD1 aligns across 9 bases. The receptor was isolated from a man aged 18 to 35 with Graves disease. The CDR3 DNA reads TGTGCCAGCAGCCAAGAGGGACAGGGCTCTGGAAACACCATATATTTT. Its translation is CASSQEGQGSGNTIYF.